This T cell receptor beta chain stems from a study of blood T cell repertoires in COVID-19. The overall study: The samples span acute and convalescent COVID-19 from the United States, Italy and Spain.

Profiling relied on immunoSEQ multiplex PCR, and the TCRdb table lists in-frame clones only, not all of them. Counted here are roughly 21,000 clones, roughly 90% occurring once; the ten biggest clones make up approximately 20%. Germline V gene data show CDR1 as MNHEY and CDR2 as SMNVEV (reference sequence). The CDR3 totals 15 residues. Trimming took 8 bases from V and 4 from J; bases not matched to a gene: 12. The sequence was obtained from a man aged 70-80 years with active COVID-19. The V and J genes are TRBV27 and TRBJ1-2; 8 bases agree with TRBD1. Sample: peripheral blood. Here the CDR3 DNA reads TGTGCCAGCTCCCGAGACAGGGGACACCCCTATGGCTACACCTTC. Translating it yields CASSRDRGHPYGYTF.